The source of this T cell receptor beta chain is a study of T cell responses to AZD1222 COVID-19 vaccine. The overall study: Second-dose groups at about 4 or about 12 weeks were pooled.

The CDR3 has 16 amino acids. Trimming took 5 bases from V and 8 from J; bases not matched to a gene: 9. Germline V gene lookup returns CDR1 ENHRY and CDR2 SYGVKD. Sequencing used immunoSEQ multiplex PCR; TCRdb keeps in-frame clones, though not all of them. The table includes approximately 170,000 clones, more than 85% detected once. The clonotype originates from an adult in good health. Sequences were derived from peripheral blood, sampled on day 0 of AZD1222 vaccination. The J gene is TRBJ1-6, the V gene TRBV10-3, with 10 bases identical to TRBD1. This chain's CDR3 is CAISPRTGGGDSPLHF. In DNA, the CDR3 is TGTGCCATCAGTCCGAGGACAGGGGGGGGTGATTCACCCCTCCACTTT.